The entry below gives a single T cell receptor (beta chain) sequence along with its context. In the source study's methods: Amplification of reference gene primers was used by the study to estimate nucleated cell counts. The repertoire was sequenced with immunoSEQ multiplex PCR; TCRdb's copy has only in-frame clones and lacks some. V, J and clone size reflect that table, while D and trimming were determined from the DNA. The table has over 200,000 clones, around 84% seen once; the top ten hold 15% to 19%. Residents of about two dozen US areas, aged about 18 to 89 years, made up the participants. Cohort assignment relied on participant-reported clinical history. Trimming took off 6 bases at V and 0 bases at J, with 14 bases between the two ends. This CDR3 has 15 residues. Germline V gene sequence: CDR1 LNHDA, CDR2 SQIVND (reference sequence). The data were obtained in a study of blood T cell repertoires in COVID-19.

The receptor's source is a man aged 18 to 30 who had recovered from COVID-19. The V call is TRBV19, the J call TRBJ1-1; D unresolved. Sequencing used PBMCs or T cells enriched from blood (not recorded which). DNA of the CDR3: TGTGCCAGTAGCTCCACTGGTTATATGAACACTGAAGCTTTCTTT. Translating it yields CASSSTGYMNTEAFF.